This TCR beta chain was identified in a study of blood T cells in healthy people across ages. The CDR3 is made up of 17 amino acids. Alongside a J-beta primer mix, a sample-barcoded 5' primer served in a second PCR lasting about 7 to 12 cycles. Using its own MiXCR run on the 5' RACE reads, TCRdb lists one record per CDR3 protein. Of over 500,000 distinct CDR3 sequences listed, about 29% were seen once; the top ten hold approximately 3.7%. These data also featured in a second study, about T cells of mothers and their children.

The sequence was collected from a boy younger than 10 in good health. The genes are TRBV12-3 or TRBV12-4 and TRBJ2-1; 8 bases fit TRBD1. The better agreement between TRBJ2-5 and the DNA end casts doubt on the J call. The sample comprised blood. CDR3 sequence: CASSLSRTGRYRETQYF. In DNA form, the CDR3 reads TGTGCCAGCAGTTTATCCCGGACAGGGAGGTATCGAGAGACCCAGTACTTC.